Below are 7 T cell receptor beta chains sequenced from a single sample in a study of cytomegalovirus exposure and HLA in healthy donors. The PCR was carried out with 60 Vbeta primers and 13 Jbeta primers. TCRdb's copy holds only in-frame clones and misses some; the assay was immunoSEQ multiplex PCR. This sample has about 140,000 clones, with roughly four fifths found just once. The sample was PBMCs. The source is a human donor in good health.

A few counts support this clone. This chain uses TRBV2 with TRBJ2-7, with TRBD2 matching over 11 bases. Per germline, CDR1 SNHLY and CDR2 FYNNEI. The CDR3 contains 14 residues. V gave up 9 bases and J gave up 4 bases; unmatched junction bases: 8. CDR3 region: CASHAASGRYEQYF. The CDR3 DNA reads TGTGCCAGTCACGCGGCTAGCGGGAGGTACGAGCAGTACTTC.

This clone showed up just a few times. This chain uses TRBV9 with TRBJ2-3; 12 bases fit TRBD2. CDR1 SGDLS and CDR2 YYNGEE come from the germline V gene. V lost 2 bases to trimming and J lost 1 base; unmatched junction nucleotides: 8. This CDR3 comprises 18 residues. Here the CDR3 DNA reads TGTGCCAGCAGCGTTACTAGCGGGGGGCGAGGGGGCACAGATACGCAGTATTTT. This encodes CASSVTSGGRGGTDTQYF.

This clone has more than one count but fewer than ten. V and J are TRBV25-1 and TRBJ2-1, with 8 nucleotides matching TRBD2. Germline assignment: CDR1 MGHDK and CDR2 SYGVNS. With 7 bases clipped from V and 10 bases from J, the junction kept 3 bases outside the gene matches. The CDR3 loop spans 11 amino acids. The CDR3 DNA is TGTGCCAGCACCTTAGCGGGGGAGCAGTTCTTC. Its protein product is CASTLAGEQFF.

A remark on this clone: Relative to the germline gene, one junction end is altered; a read error may explain this. The chain links TRBV2 to TRBJ1-1; no firm D call. CDR3 length: 12 amino acids. Germline CDR1 and CDR2: SNHLY and FYNNEI. DNA of the CDR3: TGTGCCAGCAGACTTACCCGTACTGAGGCTTTCTTT. It is translated as CASRLTRTEAFF.

V gene TRBV30 combines with J gene TRBJ2-1, with D maybe TRBD2 (6 bases). Trimming shortened V by 8 bases and J by 0 bases, and 17 bases separated the two germline ends. CDR3 size: 15 residues. Germline assignment: CDR1 GTSNPN and CDR2 SVGIG (reference sequence). The DNA for the CDR3 is TGTGCCGGGGACGGGGCGGAGGGCTCCTACAATGAGCAGTTCTTC. Translated, it gives CAGDGAEGSYNEQFF.

The rearrangement joins TRBV19 to TRBJ2-1; D possibly corresponds to TRBD2 (6 bases). Deletions cut 1 base from V and 7 bases from J, with 14 bases between. The CDR3 is 15 amino acids. Germline CDR1 and CDR2: LNHDA and SQIVND (reference sequence). The CDR3 sequence is CASSIARGVGNEQFF. Written as DNA, the CDR3 is TGTGCCAGTAGTATAGCCCGCGGGGTGGGTAATGAGCAGTTCTTC.

This clone was seen once. The junction and the germline gene differ at one end; a read error may be behind it. The chain carries TRBV7-7 and TRBJ2-5; the D is unclear. Germline V lookup: CDR1 SSHAT, CDR2 FNYEAQ (reference sequence). The CDR3 totals 14 residues. CDR3 region: CASSLGQYQETQYF. CDR3 coding DNA: TGTGCTAGCAGCTTAGGGCAGTACCAAGAGACCCAGTACTTC.